This T cell receptor beta chain was captured by sequencing in a study of blood T cells in healthy people across ages. Study as a whole: About one barcoded beta molecule per two T cells came from capture by template switching.

Alongside a J-beta primer mix, a sample-barcoded 5' primer served in a second PCR lasting about 7 to 11 cycles. From each sample, at least 2.5 million paired-end reads containing CDR3 were obtained. TCRdb reprocessed the 5' RACE reads via MiXCR and lists one record per CDR3 protein. The sample lists about 1.5 million distinct CDR3 sequences, under 55% occurring once. The total RNA that was extracted per sample amounted to at least 5.5 micrograms. V lost 8 bases to trimming and J lost 3 bases, with 13 bases between them. CDR3 size: 13 residues. Germline V gene lookup returns CDR1 MNHEY and CDR2 SVGAGI.

The chain uses TRBV6-5 and TRBJ1-1; D gene uncertain. The source material was blood. The clonotype was recovered from a woman aged 18 to 35 in good health. CDR3 nucleotides: TGTGCCAGCCGACCGGGTTACTACACTGAAGCTTTCTTT. Its translation: CASRPGYYTEAFF.